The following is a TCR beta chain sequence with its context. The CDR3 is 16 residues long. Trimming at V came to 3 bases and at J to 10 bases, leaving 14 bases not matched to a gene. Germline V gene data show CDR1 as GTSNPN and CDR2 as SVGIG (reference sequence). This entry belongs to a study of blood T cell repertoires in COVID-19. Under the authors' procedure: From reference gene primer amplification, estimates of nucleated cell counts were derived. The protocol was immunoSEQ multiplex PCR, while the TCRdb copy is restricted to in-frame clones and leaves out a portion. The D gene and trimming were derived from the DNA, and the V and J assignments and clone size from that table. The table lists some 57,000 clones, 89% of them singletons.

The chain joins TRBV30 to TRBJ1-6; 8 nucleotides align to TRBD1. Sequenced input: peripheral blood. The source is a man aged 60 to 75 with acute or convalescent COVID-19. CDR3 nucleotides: TGTGCCTGGAGCTCGCGAGGCCAGGGGGCTCGATCACCCCTCCACTTT. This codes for CAWSSRGQGARSPLHF.